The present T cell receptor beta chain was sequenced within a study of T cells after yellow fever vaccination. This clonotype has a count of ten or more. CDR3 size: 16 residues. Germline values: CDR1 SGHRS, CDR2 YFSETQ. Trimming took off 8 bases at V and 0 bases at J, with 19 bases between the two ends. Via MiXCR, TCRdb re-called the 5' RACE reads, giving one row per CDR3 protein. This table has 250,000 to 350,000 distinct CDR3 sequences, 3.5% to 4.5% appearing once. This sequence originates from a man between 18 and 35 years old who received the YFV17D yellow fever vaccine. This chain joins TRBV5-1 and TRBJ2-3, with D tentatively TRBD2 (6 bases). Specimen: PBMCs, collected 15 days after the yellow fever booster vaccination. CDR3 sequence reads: CASTYREASSTDTQYF. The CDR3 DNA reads TGCGCCAGTACCTATAGGGAGGCGTCGAGCACAGATACGCAGTATTTT.